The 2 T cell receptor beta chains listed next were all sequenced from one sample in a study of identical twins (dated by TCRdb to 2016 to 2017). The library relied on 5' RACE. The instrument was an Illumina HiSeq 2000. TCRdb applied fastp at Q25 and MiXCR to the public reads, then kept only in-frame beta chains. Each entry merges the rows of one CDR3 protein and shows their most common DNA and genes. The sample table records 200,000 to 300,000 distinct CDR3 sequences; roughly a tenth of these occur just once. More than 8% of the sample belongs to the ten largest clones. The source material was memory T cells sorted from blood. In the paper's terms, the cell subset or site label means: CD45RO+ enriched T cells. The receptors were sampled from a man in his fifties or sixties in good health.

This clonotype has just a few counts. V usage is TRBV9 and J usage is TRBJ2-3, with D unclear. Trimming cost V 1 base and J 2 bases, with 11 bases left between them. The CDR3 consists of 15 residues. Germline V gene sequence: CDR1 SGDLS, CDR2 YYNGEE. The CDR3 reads CASSVLDGTTDTQYF. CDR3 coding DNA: TGTGCCAGCAGCGTACTCGACGGAACCACAGATACGCAGTATTTT. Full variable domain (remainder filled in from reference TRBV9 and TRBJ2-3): DSGVTQTPKHLITATGQRVTLRCSPRSGDLSVYWYQQSLDQGLQFLIQYYNGEERAKGNILERFSAQQFPDLHSELNLSSLELGDSALYFCASSVLDGTTDTQYFGPGTRLTVL.

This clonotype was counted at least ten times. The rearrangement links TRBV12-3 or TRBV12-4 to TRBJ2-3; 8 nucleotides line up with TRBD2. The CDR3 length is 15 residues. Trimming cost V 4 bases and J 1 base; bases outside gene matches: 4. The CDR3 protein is CASSSPGLGTDTQYF. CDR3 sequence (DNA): TGTGCCAGCAGTTCCCCGGGACTAGGCACAGATACGCAGTATTTT.